Below are 28 T cell receptor beta chains sequenced from a single sample in a study of siplizumab effects on memory and regulatory T cells. Clones were sequenced by immunoSEQ multiplex PCR, and TCRdb holds only the in-frame ones, with some missing. The sample includes approximately 70,000 clones, under 95% of them seen just once. Sequenced input: CD8+ T cells sorted from blood. The receptors were gathered from a human donor in good health.

This chain uses TRBV7-9 with TRBJ1-1; D gene uncertain. This CDR3 has 13 amino acids. CDR1 and CDR2 from the germline V gene are SEHNR and FQNEAQ (reference sequence). Trimming pared 5 bases from V and 0 bases from J, leaving 7 bases between. CDR3 nucleotide sequence: TGTGCCAGCAGCCCGACGTTGAACACTGAAGCTTTCTTT. Amino acid sequence: CASSPTLNTEAFF.

CDR3 loop: CASSADTGGPQETQYF. Written as DNA, the CDR3 is TGCGCCAGCAGTGCGGATACAGGCGGACCCCAAGAGACCCAGTACTTC. The chain employs TRBV10-1 and TRBJ2-5, with D possibly TRBD1 on 5 matching bases. Deletions cut 4 bases from V and 1 base from J, with 16 bases between. This CDR3 contains 16 residues. Germline V gene sequence: CDR1 WNHNN, CDR2 SYGVQD (reference sequence).

The table lists this clone with a few counts. The chain combines TRBV7-9 with TRBJ1-1, with D maybe TRBD1 (5 bases). The length of the CDR3 is 12 residues. Germline CDR1 and CDR2: SEHNR and FQNEAQ (reference sequence). V lost 6 bases and J lost 5, with 10 bases in between. The CDR3 nucleotides are TGTGCCAGCAGTAACGGGGGGACTGAAGCTTTCTTT. It specifies CASSNGGTEAFF.

The chain is built from TRBV6-5 and TRBJ2-1, with D perhaps TRBD1 (6 bases). The germline CDR1 and CDR2 sequences are MNHEY and SVGAGI. Between the trimmed V and J ends, which lost 7 bases and 4 bases, there was a span of 17 bases. The CDR3 loop spans 15 amino acids. The CDR3 loop reads CASTLYRDTYNEQFF. The CDR3, as DNA: TGTGCCAGCACCCTTTACCGGGACACTTACAATGAGCAGTTCTTC.

The CDR3 coding sequence is TGCAGCGTTGGGGACGGACGGTCGGGCTATGGCTACACCTTC. Translation: CSVGDGRSGYGYTF. The V and J genes are TRBV29-1 and TRBJ1-2; TRBD1 is a possible D gene (5 bases). This CDR3 comprises 14 residues. The germline CDR1 and CDR2 sequences are SQVTM and ANQGSEA. V lost 4 bases, J lost 4 bases, and 16 bases lay in between.

The rearrangement uses TRBV5-1 and TRBJ2-7, with unresolved D. Trimming took 0 bases from V and 3 from J, leaving 10 bases between them. The germline V gene encodes CDR1 SGHRS and CDR2 YFSETQ. This CDR3 has 14 residues. CDR3 DNA sequence: TGCGCCAGCAGCTTGGAAGGACCAAACTACGAGCAGTACTTC. Residues: CASSLEGPNYEQYF.

The chain has TRBV6-6 and TRBJ2-2; 9 nucleotides match TRBD2. Unmatched junction bases numbered 6, after V lost 6 bases and J lost 1 base. Germline values: CDR1 MNHNY, CDR2 SVGAGI (reference sequence). CDR3 length equals 16 residues. CDR3 DNA sequence: TGTGCCAGCAGCCCGCTAGCGGGGTGGAACACCGGGGAGCTGTTTTTT. Amino acid sequence: CASSPLAGWNTGELFF.

This rearrangement joins TRBV6-6 to TRBJ2-1; D is perhaps TRBD2 (6 bases). This CDR3 has 16 residues. CDR1 is MNHNY, CDR2 SVGAGI, per germline (reference sequence). Between the trimmed V and J ends, which lost 2 bases and 2 bases, there was a span of 13 bases. The CDR3 loop is CASSYPPSGPYNEQFF. CDR3 DNA: TGTGCCAGCAGTTACCCTCCCAGCGGGCCCTACAATGAGCAGTTCTTC.

The table lists this clone with a count of one. This chain joins TRBV27 and TRBJ2-1, with D perhaps matching TRBD1 (5 bases). Trimming left V 6 bases short and J 10 bases short, with 16 bases between. This CDR3 has 13 residues. Germline V gives CDR1 MNHEY, CDR2 SMNVEV (reference sequence). CDR3 in DNA: TGTGCCAGCAGCCGGACACTTTACTGGGAGCAGTTCTTC. Its translation: CASSRTLYWEQFF.

The V call is TRBV28, the J call TRBJ2-5; D is tentatively TRBD1 or TRBD2 (5 bases each). With the DNA end fitting TRBJ2-7 better, the J assignment may be wrong. Germline V gene lookup returns CDR1 MDHEN and CDR2 SYDVKM. CDR3 length equals 17 residues. CDR3 in amino acids: CASSLGAGRANSYEQYF. In DNA form, the CDR3 reads TGTGCCAGCAGTTTAGGGGCCGGGCGGGCGAACTCCTACGAGCAGTACTTC.

This clone was seen more than once but under ten times. The genes are TRBV11-3 and TRBJ2-1, with D tentatively TRBD1 or TRBD2 (5 bases each). The CDR3 extends over 13 amino acids. CDR1 and CDR2 (germline): SGHNT, YENEEA. Trimming cost V 5 bases and J 9 bases, with 14 bases left between them. The CDR3 DNA is TGTGCCAGCAGCCCCAGGGACCATCCTGAGCAGTTCTTC. It encodes CASSPRDHPEQFF.

The chain links TRBV7-9 to TRBJ2-1; the D is unclear. This CDR3 is built from 12 residues. V lost 1 base, J lost 8 bases, and 6 bases lay in between. Looked up from germline, CDR1 is SEHNR and CDR2 is FQNEAQ (reference sequence). The CDR3 loop reads CASSLDNDEQFF. The CDR3 DNA is TGTGCCAGCAGCTTAGACAACGATGAGCAGTTCTTC. Based on the CDR3 plus reference TRBV7-9 and TRBJ2-1, the full variable domain is DTGVSQNPRHKITKRGQNVTFRCDPISEHNRLYWYRQTLGQGPEFLTYFQNEAQLEKSRLLSDRFSAERPKGSFSTLEIQRTEQGDSAMYLCASSLDNDEQFFGPGTRLTVL.

Here the CDR3 reads CASSQESGNSYNEQFF. The CDR3 DNA follows: TGCGCCAGCAGCCAAGAAAGCGGGAACTCCTACAATGAGCAGTTCTTC. The J gene is TRBJ2-1, the V gene TRBV4-1; 7 bases are shared with TRBD2. Germline V gives CDR1 MGHRA, CDR2 YSYEKL. This CDR3 has 16 amino acids. With 0 bases clipped from V and 0 bases from J, the junction kept 2 bases outside the gene matches.

The V and J genes are TRBV7-2 and TRBJ1-5, with D unresolved. The CDR3 is 15 residues long. V dropped 7 bases and J dropped 3 bases, with 16 bases sitting between them. Germline CDR1 and CDR2: SGHTA and FQGNSA. The CDR3 spells CASTPPGHINQPQHF. The DNA of the CDR3 is TGTGCCAGCACCCCCCCCGGGCACATCAATCAGCCCCAGCATTTT.

This chain joins TRBV5-6 and TRBJ2-7; D could derive from TRBD1 or TRBD2 (6 bases each). The V and J ends lost 2 bases and 5 bases respectively, with 11 bases between them. The CDR3 runs 13 residues. Germline assignment: CDR1 SGHDT and CDR2 YYEEEE. CDR3 DNA: TGTGCCAGCAGCTTTGGAGGGGGGAACGAGCAGTACTTC. Encoded protein: CASSFGGGNEQYF.

The chain has TRBV30 and TRBJ1-5; 11 bases are a match to TRBD1. Germline V gene data show CDR1 as GTSNPN and CDR2 as SVGIG (reference sequence). The CDR3 spans 18 residues. V gave up 0 bases and J gave up 4 bases; unmatched junction bases: 11. In DNA, the CDR3 is TGTGCCTGGAGTGTTAACGGACAGGGGGCCATAATTAATCAGCCCCAGCATTTT. Its translation: CAWSVNGQGAIINQPQHF.

The chain recombines TRBV4-1 with TRBJ2-1, with 8 bases aligning to TRBD2. The CDR3 totals 16 residues. The ends lost 0 bases at V and 6 bases at J; junction bases unmatched: 7. Germline lookup yields CDR1 MGHRA and CDR2 YSYEKL. CDR3 sequence (DNA): TGCGCCAGCAGCCAAGAACCCGGACTAGCAGCCAATGAGCAGTTCTTC. Protein: CASSQEPGLAANEQFF.

The chain is built from TRBV5-6 and TRBJ2-1; D is unresolved. The CDR3 is 15 amino acids. Germline CDR1 and CDR2: SGHDT and YYEEEE. Trimming took 0 bases from V and 2 from J, leaving 9 bases between them. This CDR3 reads CASSLVAKPYNEQFF. Written as DNA, the CDR3 is TGTGCCAGCAGCTTGGTAGCTAAGCCCTACAATGAGCAGTTCTTC.

V and J are TRBV19 and TRBJ2-2; TRBD1 is a possible D gene (6 bases). Trimming shortened V by 3 bases and J by 5 bases, and 13 bases separated the two germline ends. The CDR3 spans 15 residues. Per the germline V gene, CDR1 is LNHDA and CDR2 is SQIVND (reference sequence). CDR3 nucleotide sequence: TGTGCCAGTAGTATTTTGGGGGCTCATACCGGGGAGCTGTTTTTT. Amino acids: CASSILGAHTGELFF.

This rearrangement joins TRBV5-4 to TRBJ2-7, with 9 bases that match TRBD1. Germline assignment: CDR1 SGHNT and CDR2 YYREEE (reference sequence). Germline trimming cut 4 bases from V and 3 bases from J; bases unmatched to any gene: 5. The CDR3 is 14 residues long. The CDR3 loop is CASSLPDRGYEQYF. CDR3 DNA: TGTGCCAGCAGCCTGCCGGACAGGGGCTACGAGCAGTACTTC.

This chain uses TRBV12-5 with TRBJ1-2; D is perhaps TRBD1 (6 bases). The CDR3 has 14 residues. V gave up 3 bases and J gave up 4 bases, with 12 bases separating them. Germline V gives CDR1 LGHNT, CDR2 FRNRAP. This chain's CDR3 is CASGFLTGPYGYTF. The CDR3 bases are TGTGCTAGTGGTTTTCTTACAGGGCCCTATGGCTACACCTTC.

This rearrangement joins TRBV6-6 to TRBJ2-2, with a tentative D call TRBD2 (6 bases). The CDR3 extends over 16 amino acids. From germline, CDR1 is MNHNY and CDR2 SVGAGI (reference sequence). Trimming took off 2 bases at V and 7 bases at J, with 17 bases between the two ends. The CDR3 DNA reads TGTGCCAGCAGTTACGGGCGGGACTCGAGCAACGGGGAGCTGTTTTTT. Protein: CASSYGRDSSNGELFF.

V and J are TRBV19 and TRBJ2-1; weak D call: TRBD2 (6 bases). V dropped 5 bases and J dropped 0 bases, with 8 bases sitting between them. In germline, CDR1 is LNHDA, CDR2 SQIVND (reference sequence). CDR3 size: 14 residues. Written as DNA, the CDR3 is TGTGCCAGTAGTTACGGGAGCTCCTACAATGAGCAGTTCTTC. Translation gives CASSYGSSYNEQFF.

This rearrangement joins TRBV15 to TRBJ2-5; TRBD1 or TRBD2 may be the D gene (5 bases each). This CDR3 is built from 15 residues. Germline values: CDR1 LNHNV, CDR2 YYDKDF (reference sequence). V dropped 1 base and J dropped 5 bases, with 14 bases sitting between them. CDR3 bases: TGTGCCACCAGCAGAGTCAGGGAGAGTTGGGAGACCCAGTACTTC. Translation: CATSRVRESWETQYF.

J is TRBJ1-2 and V is TRBV7-6; no definite D call. Looked up from germline, CDR1 is SGHVS and CDR2 is FNYEAQ. Between the trimmed V and J ends, which lost 1 base and 1 base, there was a span of 10 bases. CDR3 size: 15 residues. The DNA for the CDR3 is TGTGCCAGCAGCTTAGACATAAGTGGTAACTATGGCTACACCTTC. Translating gives CASSLDISGNYGYTF.

This clone was counted once. The V and J genes are TRBV6-1 and TRBJ1-3; D call uncertain. There are 14 residues in the CDR3. Germline CDR1 reads MNHNS; CDR2 reads SASEGT. V lost 8 bases, J lost 0 bases, and 11 bases lay in between. The CDR3 here is CASVDGYSGNTIYF. The DNA of the CDR3 is TGTGCCAGCGTGGACGGGTACTCTGGAAACACCATATATTTT.

The chain uses TRBV2 and TRBJ2-1; 7 positions match TRBD1. Germline CDR1 SNHLY, CDR2 FYNNEI. The trim removed 4 bases at V and 4 bases at J, leaving 10 bases unmatched. The CDR3 spans 16 residues. The DNA of the CDR3 is TGTGCCAGCAGTGGGGGTGGCAGGGGGTTGTACAATGAGCAGTTCTTC. It encodes CASSGGGRGLYNEQFF.

The table lists this clone with a count of one. The chain couples TRBV5-4 to TRBJ2-1; D is uncertain. The CDR3 contains 13 residues. Trimming took 2 bases from V and 3 from J, leaving 6 bases between them. Per germline, CDR1 SGHNT and CDR2 YYREEE (reference sequence). CDR3 in amino acids: CASSFGGYNEQFF. The CDR3 region has the DNA TGTGCCAGCAGCTTTGGCGGCTACAATGAGCAGTTCTTC.